This T cell receptor beta chain was documented in a study of monozygotic twins with inflammatory bowel disease. Germline-derived CDR1 and CDR2 are LGHDT and YNNKEL (reference sequence). CDR3 length: 13 amino acids. The template was total RNA from whole blood, with no T cell sorting. TCRdb reanalyzed the 5' RACE reads, giving one entry per CDR3 protein sequence and no DNA. The ten top clones account for around 2.5%, within a sample of around 400,000 distinct CDR3 sequences. Points from the study as a whole: Among twins, concordant and discordant pairs did not differ in repertoire similarity, possibly from limited power.

On this clonotype: What it recognizes is unknown.

The sample comprised blood. This clonotype originated in a human donor with ulcerative colitis or Crohn's disease, or a healthy co-twin of an affected twin (not recorded which). V gene TRBV3-1 combines with J gene TRBJ1-1. CDR3 loop: CASSFRGGTEAFF.